The clone carrying this TCR beta chain has at least ten counts. Antigen unknown. TCRdb re-called the 5' RACE reads through MiXCR, storing one row per CDR3 protein. The profile covers around 670,000 distinct CDR3 sequences, with 5.5% to 6.5% appearing a single time and about 1.8% taken by the ten largest. The sample originates from a study of identical twins. Overall study results and limits: Beta out-of-frame sequences displayed a weaker excess of sharing between twins. In drawing conclusions, the study used cross-sectional statistical analysis and did not follow the same donors.

All donors were healthy, and all were Caucasian. CDR3 length: 18 amino acids. Germline lookup yields CDR1 DFQATT and CDR2 SNEGSKA (reference sequence). With 5 bases clipped from V and 0 bases from J, the junction kept 11 bases outside the gene matches. This chain joins TRBV20-1 and TRBJ2-1; TRBD2 aligns across 12 bases. Sequenced sample: naive T cells sorted from blood. The receptor was isolated from a man between 18 and 35 years old in good health. This CDR3 is CSAAGTSGFPNSYNEQFF. The CDR3 bases are TGCAGTGCTGCCGGGACTAGCGGGTTCCCCAACTCCTACAATGAGCAGTTCTTC.